These 22 T cell receptor beta chains originate from one sample sequenced in a study of cytomegalovirus exposure and HLA in healthy donors. The PCR had 60 Vbeta and 13 Jbeta primers. TCRdb's copy holds only in-frame clones and misses some; the assay was immunoSEQ multiplex PCR. Of some 150,000 clones in the sample, approximately 81% were seen once. Sequenced: PBMCs. Receptors were obtained from a woman in her thirties in good health and CMV-seropositive.

The chain combines TRBV19 with TRBJ2-1; TRBD2 aligns across 12 bases. The CDR3 contains 16 residues. Trimming took 3 bases from V and 4 from J; bases not matched to a gene: 4. Germline V lookup: CDR1 LNHDA, CDR2 SQIVND (reference sequence). CDR3 region: CASSISSGGGYNEQFF. The CDR3 DNA follows: TGTGCCAGTAGTATCTCTAGCGGGGGGGGATACAATGAGCAGTTCTTC. The full variable domain, in which reference TRBV19 and TRBJ2-1 provide the parts outside the CDR3, is DGGITQSPKYLFRKEGQNVTLSCEQNLNHDAMYWYRQDPGQGLRLIYYSQIVNDFQKGDIAEGYSVSREKKESFPLTVTSAQKNPTAFYLCASSISSGGGYNEQFFGPGTRLTVL.

The chain recombines TRBV6-5 with TRBJ2-7; D perhaps matches TRBD1 (5 bases). Germline V lookup: CDR1 MNHEY, CDR2 SVGAGI. Trimming took off 2 bases at V and 3 bases at J, with 11 bases between the two ends. The CDR3 consists of 14 residues. This CDR3 is CASSYRGAFYEQYF. CDR3 nucleotides: TGTGCCAGCAGTTACAGGGGTGCTTTCTACGAGCAGTACTTC.

This clone showed up just a few times. The chain joins TRBV30 to TRBJ1-3, with 7 bases that match TRBD1. CDR3 length equals 12 residues. CDR1 and CDR2 (germline): GTSNPN, SVGIG (reference sequence). V lost 0 bases and J lost 14; bases outside the gene matches: 7. CDR3 in amino acids: CAWSVVRGRLYF. The CDR3 nucleotides read TGTGCCTGGAGTGTGGTGAGGGGGCGTCTATATTTT.

The CDR3 sequence is CSAKPGTGSYEQYF. In DNA, the CDR3 is TGCAGCGCCAAACCCGGGACAGGGTCCTACGAGCAGTACTTC. The V call is TRBV29-1, the J call TRBJ2-7; TRBD1 aligns across 9 bases. Germline V gene data show CDR1 as SQVTM and CDR2 as ANQGSEA. The CDR3 runs 14 residues. Germline trimming cut 7 bases from V and 1 base from J; bases unmatched to any gene: 8.

The chain is built from TRBV28 and TRBJ1-2, with TRBD1 matching 9 bases. The CDR3 has 15 residues. CDR1 is MDHEN, CDR2 SYDVKM, per germline. V shed 6 bases, J shed 5 bases, and the junction held 10 bases outside the gene matches. The CDR3 protein is CASRQQGAPFYGYTF. DNA for the CDR3: TGTGCCAGCAGGCAACAGGGGGCGCCATTTTATGGCTACACCTTC.

Comment on this clone: The same CDR3 also results from other DNA sequences found in this sample. V is TRBV7-9 and J is TRBJ2-7; D unresolved. The CDR3 is 11 amino acids. Germline assignment: CDR1 SEHNR and CDR2 FQNEAQ (reference sequence). V lost 5 bases, J lost 2 bases, and 4 bases lay in between. CDR3 protein: CASSLTYEQYF. CDR3 DNA sequence: TGTGCCAGCAGCCTTACCTACGAGCAGTACTTC.

The chain combines TRBV29-1 with TRBJ1-1; D might be TRBD1 (6 bases). V gave up 4 bases and J gave up 5 bases, with 17 bases separating them. The CDR3 is 14 residues long. Germline V gene sequence: CDR1 SQVTM, CDR2 ANQGSEA. The CDR3 spells CSVGGRSMGTEAFF. The CDR3 nucleotides read TGCAGCGTTGGGGGGCGTTCGATGGGGACTGAAGCTTTCTTT. Complete variable domain (other parts from reference TRBV29-1 and TRBJ1-1): SAVISQKPSRDICQRGTSLTIQCQVDSQVTMMFWYRQQPGQSLTLIATANQGSEATYESGFVIDKFPISRPNLTFSTLTVSNMSPEDSSIYLCSVGGRSMGTEAFFGQGTRLTVV.

This clone was detected a few times. This chain links TRBV4-3 with TRBJ1-4; possible D gene TRBD1, 6 bases. Germline lookup yields CDR1 LGHNA and CDR2 YSLEER. This CDR3 comprises 18 residues. Trimming took off 1 base at V and 4 bases at J, with 19 bases between the two ends. The CDR3 region has the DNA TGCGCCAGCAGCCAAGGGAACGGACAGAGACTTTATAATGAAAAACTGTTTTTT. It yields the protein CASSQGNGQRLYNEKLFF.

The chain joins TRBV7-7 to TRBJ2-5; 7 bases are a match to TRBD1. This CDR3 contains 13 residues. CDR1 is SSHAT and CDR2 is FNYEAQ in the germline V gene (reference sequence). Trimming at V came to 5 bases and at J to 4 bases, leaving 4 bases not matched to a gene. The CDR3 DNA follows: TGTGCCAGCAGCCAGACAGGGAGAGAGACCCAGTACTTC. Translation gives CASSQTGRETQYF.

This sequence joins TRBV4-3 and TRBJ2-2; 8 nucleotides align to TRBD2. This CDR3 has 15 residues. Trimming removed 5 bases from V and 3 bases from J; junction bases left unmatched: 5. Looked up from germline, CDR1 is LGHNA and CDR2 is YSLEER. The CDR3: CASSTSGQYTGELFF. The CDR3 coding sequence is TGCGCCAGCAGCACTAGCGGACAGTACACCGGGGAGCTGTTTTTT.

The chain uses TRBV28 and TRBJ1-1; D not resolved. The germline gives CDR1 MDHEN, CDR2 SYDVKM. This CDR3 spans 14 amino acids. Trimming cost V 3 bases and J 6 bases, with 14 bases left between them. In DNA form, the CDR3 reads TGTGCCAGCAGTTTTGGGCCCCTTGTTTCTGAAGCTTTCTTT. Its protein product is CASSFGPLVSEAFF. Full variable domain (outside the CDR3, taken from reference TRBV28 and TRBJ1-1): DVKVTQSSRYLVKRTGEKVFLECVQDMDHENMFWYRQDPGLGLRLIYFSYDVKMKEKGDIPEGYSVSREKKERFSLILESASTNQTSMYLCASSFGPLVSEAFFGQGTRLTVV.

V and J are TRBV7-8 and TRBJ2-1; 8 bases map to TRBD2. V lost 4 bases, J lost 2 bases, and 4 bases stayed unmatched. In germline, CDR1 is SGHVS, CDR2 FQNEAQ. This CDR3 region has 15 residues. This chain's CDR3 is CASSSGGATYNEQFF. CDR3 DNA: TGTGCCAGCAGCTCCGGGGGGGCAACCTACAATGAGCAGTTCTTC.

The chain links TRBV5-6 to TRBJ2-5; 7 bases match TRBD2. The germline gives CDR1 SGHDT, CDR2 YYEEEE. The CDR3 has 14 amino acids. With V trimmed by 0 bases and J by 5 bases, 4 bases remained unmatched. CDR3 sequence: CASSLGLAGETQYF. The CDR3, as DNA: TGTGCCAGCAGCTTGGGACTAGCAGGGGAGACCCAGTACTTC.

The chain joins TRBV27 to TRBJ2-5; 10 bases align to TRBD2. The CDR3 loop spans 15 amino acids. V dropped 5 bases and J dropped 2; count of bases not matched to a gene: 5. From germline, CDR1 is MNHEY and CDR2 SMNVEV (reference sequence). CDR3 coding DNA: TGTGCCAGCAGTCCCTTAGCGGGGGGTCAAGAGACCCAGTACTTC. Translation: CASSPLAGGQETQYF.

V usage is TRBV7-8 and J usage is TRBJ2-2; no reliable D call. The CDR3 is 16 amino acids. Trimming stripped 2 bases from V and 0 bases from J, with 10 bases between. Germline V lookup: CDR1 SGHVS, CDR2 FQNEAQ. The CDR3 nucleotides are TGTGCCAGCAGCTTAATCCAGGCAGCGAACACCGGGGAGCTGTTTTTT. Its translation: CASSLIQAANTGELFF.

The chain recombines TRBV4-3 with TRBJ1-1; no reliable D call. Deletions cut 0 bases from V and 4 bases from J, with 15 bases between. CDR3 length: 16 residues. Germline V gene lookup returns CDR1 LGHNA and CDR2 YSLEER. Here the CDR3 reads CASSQDLVIRGTEAFF. In DNA, the CDR3 is TGCGCCAGCAGCCAAGATCTAGTCATCCGAGGCACTGAAGCTTTCTTT.

CDR3 in DNA: TGTGCCAGCATCCCGGACAGTCTGGGGACTGGCTACACCTTC. Protein: CASIPDSLGTGYTF. The chain combines TRBV5-8 with TRBJ1-2; tentatively, D is TRBD1 (6 bases). V was clipped by 6 bases and J by 7 bases, with 19 bases between them. Germline V gene lookup returns CDR1 SGHTS and CDR2 YDEGEE. The CDR3 consists of 14 residues. The full variable domain, rest sourced from reference TRBV5-8 and TRBJ1-2, is EAGVTQSPTHLIKTRGQQATLRCSPISGHTSVYWYQQALGLGLQFLLWYDEGEERNRGNFPPRFSGRQFPNYSSELNVNALELEDSALYLCASIPDSLGTGYTFGSGTRLTVV.

This chain connects TRBV4-1 to TRBJ2-3; D may be TRBD1 (6 bases). From germline, CDR1 is MGHRA and CDR2 YSYEKL. V was shortened by 4 bases and J by 0 bases, with 11 bases between the two germline ends. The CDR3 sequence is 15 residues long. CDR3 sequence: CASSPGQFSTDTQYF. The DNA of the CDR3 is TGCGCCAGCAGCCCAGGACAGTTTAGCACAGATACGCAGTATTTT.

This clone was detected only once. The chain is built from TRBV19 and TRBJ2-7; the match to TRBD1 covers 10 bases. Looked up from germline, CDR1 is LNHDA and CDR2 is SQIVND (reference sequence). The V and J ends lost 3 bases and 4 bases, in that order; junction bases with no gene match: 6. The CDR3 has 15 amino acids. CDR3 sequence (DNA): TGTGCCAGTAGTATCGACAGGGGGCAGTCTTACGAGCAGTACTTC. Residues: CASSIDRGQSYEQYF.

The chain combines TRBV18 with TRBJ2-1, with D tentatively TRBD2 (5 bases). Germline CDR1 is KGHSH and CDR2 is LQKENI. Trimming removed 6 bases from V and 0 bases from J, with 15 bases in between. The CDR3 runs 16 residues. This CDR3 reads CASSSGLDLSYNEQFF. CDR3 in DNA: TGTGCCAGCTCCTCTGGACTGGACCTCTCCTACAATGAGCAGTTCTTC.

The chain carries TRBV9 and TRBJ2-1; 8 bases line up with TRBD1. Germline lookup yields CDR1 SGDLS and CDR2 YYNGEE. The CDR3 covers 15 residues. The junction had 3 bases not matched to a gene; V was cut back by 0 bases and J by 4 bases. CDR3 amino acids: CASSVGQGAYNEQFF. The DNA of the CDR3 is TGTGCCAGCAGCGTAGGGCAGGGGGCGTACAATGAGCAGTTCTTC.

The gene calls are TRBV7-9 and TRBJ1-1; D is unclear. The CDR3 length is 13 residues. Germline V gene lookup returns CDR1 SEHNR and CDR2 FQNEAQ (reference sequence). Trimming cost V 0 bases and J 6 bases, with 8 bases left between them. Here the CDR3 reads CASSLARWAEAFF. The CDR3, as DNA: TGTGCCAGCAGCTTAGCGCGGTGGGCTGAAGCTTTCTTT.